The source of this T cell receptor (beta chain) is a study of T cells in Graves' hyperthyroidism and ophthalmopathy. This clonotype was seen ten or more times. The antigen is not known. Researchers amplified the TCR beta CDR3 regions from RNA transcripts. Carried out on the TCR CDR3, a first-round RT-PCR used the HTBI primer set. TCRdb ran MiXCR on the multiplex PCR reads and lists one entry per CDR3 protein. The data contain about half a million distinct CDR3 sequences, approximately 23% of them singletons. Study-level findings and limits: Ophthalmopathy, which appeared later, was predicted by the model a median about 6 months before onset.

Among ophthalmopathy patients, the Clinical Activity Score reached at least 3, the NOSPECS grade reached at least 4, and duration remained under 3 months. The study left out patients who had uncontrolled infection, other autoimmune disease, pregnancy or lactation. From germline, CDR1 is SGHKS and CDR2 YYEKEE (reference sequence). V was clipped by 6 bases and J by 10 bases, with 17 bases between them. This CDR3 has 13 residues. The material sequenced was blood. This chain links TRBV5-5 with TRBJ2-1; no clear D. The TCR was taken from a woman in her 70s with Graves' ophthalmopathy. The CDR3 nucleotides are TGTGCCAGCACTTCCTCTATAGGGCGGGAGCAGTTCTTC. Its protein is CASTSSIGREQFF.